This T cell receptor beta chain stems from a study of CD8+CD57+ T cells in acquired aplastic anemia. As concerns this clonotype: The DNA is omitted, as the CDR3 cannot be located on it reliably, and the CDR3 follows TCRdb's listing.

Profiles of TCR beta VDJ and CDR3 were generated from a genomic DNA template. TCRdb redid the calling of the reads with MiXCR, one entry per CDR3 protein. This sample has about 160,000 distinct CDR3 sequences, with roughly 48% found just once. The germline CDR1 and CDR2 sequences are DFQATT and SNEGSKA (reference sequence). The length of the CDR3 is 14 amino acids, counting both ends. Flow cytometry had shown expanded CD8+CD57+ cells in the patients chosen for sequencing. The clonotype was recovered from a human donor with aplastic anemia. The rearrangement joins TRBV20-1 to TRBJ2-7. Sequenced input: sorted CD4+, CD8+, or CD8+CD57+ T cells (not recorded which) from PBMCs. This CDR3 reads CSVRFGDPAYEQYF.